Given below is one T cell receptor beta chain in context. This sample is part of a study of control samples from healthy donors and cancer patients. This CDR3 has 15 amino acids. CDR1 is SNHLY and CDR2 is FYNNEI in the germline V gene. V lost 4 bases, J lost 2 bases, and 12 bases lay in between. Sequencing was performed with immunoSEQ multiplex PCR; in TCRdb, only in-frame clones are kept and a portion is missing. The sample has more than 60,000 clones; about nine tenths are singletons. The rearrangement joins TRBV2 to TRBJ1-5, with D perhaps TRBD1 (5 bases). The origin of this receptor is a woman between 45 and 60 years old with colorectal cancer. Sequencing was performed on PBMCs. In nucleotides, the CDR3 is TGTGCCAGCAGTGTTGGGGGGGTGGGCAATCAGCCCCAGCATTTT. Translation: CASSVGGVGNQPQHF.